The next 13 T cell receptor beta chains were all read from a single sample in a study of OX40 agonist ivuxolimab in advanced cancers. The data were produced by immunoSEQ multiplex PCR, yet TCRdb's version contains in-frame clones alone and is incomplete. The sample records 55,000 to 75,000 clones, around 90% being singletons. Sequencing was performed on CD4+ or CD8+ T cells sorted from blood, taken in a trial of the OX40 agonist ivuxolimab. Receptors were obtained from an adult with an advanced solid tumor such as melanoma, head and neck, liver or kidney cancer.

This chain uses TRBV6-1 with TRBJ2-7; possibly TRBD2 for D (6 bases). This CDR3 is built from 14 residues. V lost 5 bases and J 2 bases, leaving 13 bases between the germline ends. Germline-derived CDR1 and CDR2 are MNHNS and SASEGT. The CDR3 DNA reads TGTGCCAGCAGTCACCGGAGGGCCACCTACGAGCAGTACTTC. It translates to CASSHRRATYEQYF.

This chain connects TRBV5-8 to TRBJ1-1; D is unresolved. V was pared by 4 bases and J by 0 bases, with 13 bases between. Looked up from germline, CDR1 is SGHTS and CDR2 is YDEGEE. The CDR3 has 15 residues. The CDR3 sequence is CASSLQGNMNTEAFF. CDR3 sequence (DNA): TGTGCCAGCAGCCTACAAGGGAACATGAACACTGAAGCTTTCTTT.

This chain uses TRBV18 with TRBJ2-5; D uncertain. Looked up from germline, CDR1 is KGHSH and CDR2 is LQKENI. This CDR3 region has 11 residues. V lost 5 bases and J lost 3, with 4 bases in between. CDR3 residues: CASSAEETQYF. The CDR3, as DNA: TGTGCCAGCTCAGCAGAAGAGACCCAGTACTTC.

The CDR3 spells CASSPQLAGKETQYF. The CDR3 DNA is TGCGCCAGCAGTCCCCAGCTAGCGGGAAAAGAGACCCAGTACTTC. The chain employs TRBV10-1 and TRBJ2-5; TRBD2 matches 9 bases. Losses at the gene ends were 5 bases for V and 3 bases for J; bases not matched to a gene: 7. The germline V gene has CDR1 WNHNN and CDR2 SYGVQD (reference sequence). The CDR3 spans 15 residues.

The CDR3 reads CASIPGRSGELFF. The CDR3 bases are TGTGCCAGCATTCCCGGGAGATCAGGGGAGCTGTTTTTT. The J gene is TRBJ2-2, the V gene TRBV6-1, with D perhaps TRBD2 (6 bases). Germline V lookup: CDR1 MNHNS, CDR2 SASEGT. Deletions cut 7 bases from V and 8 bases from J, with 14 bases between. CDR3 length equals 13 residues.

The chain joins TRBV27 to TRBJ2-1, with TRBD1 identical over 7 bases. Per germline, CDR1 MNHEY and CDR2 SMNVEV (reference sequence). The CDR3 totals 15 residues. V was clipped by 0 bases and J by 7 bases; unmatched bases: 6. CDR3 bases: TGTGCCAGCAGTTTATCAGGGGGCGCGGCTAATGAGCAGTTCTTC. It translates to CASSLSGGAANEQFF.

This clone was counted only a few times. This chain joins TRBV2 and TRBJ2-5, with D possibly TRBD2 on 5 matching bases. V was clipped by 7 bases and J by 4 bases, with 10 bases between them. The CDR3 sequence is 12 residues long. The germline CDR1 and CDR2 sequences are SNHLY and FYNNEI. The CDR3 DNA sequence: TGTGCCAGCATCGAGGCGGGAGAGACCCAGTACTTC. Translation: CASIEAGETQYF.

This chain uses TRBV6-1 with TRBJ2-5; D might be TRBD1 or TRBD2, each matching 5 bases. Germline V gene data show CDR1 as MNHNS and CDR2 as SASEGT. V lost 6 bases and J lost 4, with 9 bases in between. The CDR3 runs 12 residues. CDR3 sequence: CASRLDRETQYF. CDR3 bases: TGTGCCAGCAGACTAGACAGAGAGACCCAGTACTTC.

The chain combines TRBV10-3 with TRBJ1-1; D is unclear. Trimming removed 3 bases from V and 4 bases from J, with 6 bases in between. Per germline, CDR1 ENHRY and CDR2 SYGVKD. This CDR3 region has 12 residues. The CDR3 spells CAISEIATEAFF. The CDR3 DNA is TGTGCCATCAGTGAAATAGCCACTGAAGCTTTCTTT.

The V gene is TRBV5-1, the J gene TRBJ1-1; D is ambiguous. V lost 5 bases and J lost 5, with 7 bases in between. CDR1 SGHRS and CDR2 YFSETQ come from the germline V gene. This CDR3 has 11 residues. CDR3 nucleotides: TGCGCCAGCAGAAGTGGGACTGAAGCTTTCTTT. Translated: CASRSGTEAFF.

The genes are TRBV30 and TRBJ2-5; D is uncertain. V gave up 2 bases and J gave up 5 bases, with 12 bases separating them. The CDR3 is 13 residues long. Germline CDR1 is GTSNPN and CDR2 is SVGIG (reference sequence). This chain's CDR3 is CAWSRSGWETQYF. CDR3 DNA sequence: TGTGCCTGGAGTAGATCAGGCTGGGAGACCCAGTACTTC. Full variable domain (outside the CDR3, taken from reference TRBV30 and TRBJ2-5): SQTIHQWPATLVQPVGSPLSLECTVEGTSNPNLYWYRQAAGRGLQLLFYSVGIGQISSEVPQNLSASRPQDRQFILSSKKLLLSDSGFYLCAWSRSGWETQYFGPGTRLLVL.

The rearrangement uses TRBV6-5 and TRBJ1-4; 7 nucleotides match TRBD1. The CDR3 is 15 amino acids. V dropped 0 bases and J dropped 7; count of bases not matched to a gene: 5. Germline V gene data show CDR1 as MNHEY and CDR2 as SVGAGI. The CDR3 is CASSYSNSGGEKLFF. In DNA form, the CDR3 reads TGTGCCAGCAGTTACTCGAACTCAGGGGGTGAAAAACTGTTTTTT.

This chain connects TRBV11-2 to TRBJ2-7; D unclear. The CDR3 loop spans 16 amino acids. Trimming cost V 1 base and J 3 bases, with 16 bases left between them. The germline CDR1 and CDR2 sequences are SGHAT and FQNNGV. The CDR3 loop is CASSLAGFPGGYEQYF. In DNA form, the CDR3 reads TGTGCCAGCAGCTTAGCGGGTTTTCCAGGCGGCTACGAGCAGTACTTC.